This paragraph covers one TCR beta chain sequence. The antigen is unknown. The sample comes from a study of T-cell memory formation after mild COVID-19. Study findings and constraints: Cross-reactive memory apparently joined, as some responding clones appeared in pre-infection memory. Whereas later expanders leaned CD4+, clones contracting day 15 to 85 showed a balanced CD4/CD8 makeup.

Barcoded TCR alpha and TCR beta cDNA libraries with UMIs came from 5'RACE using constant-segment primers. MiXCR was run by TCRdb on the 5' RACE reads, yielding one entry per CDR3 protein. Among more than 150,000 distinct CDR3 sequences listed, approximately 17% were seen once. The sample consisted of PBMCs or a T cell subset sorted from them (not recorded which). This receptor was obtained from a man between 18 and 29 years old who had mild COVID-19 (a few samples of this study predate the infection). Cell type and time point are not known.

The CDR3 loop reads CSAIQGSGYGYTF. In DNA form, the CDR3 reads TGCAGTGCCATCCAGGGGTCCGGCTATGGCTACACCTTC. This chain uses TRBV20-1 with TRBJ1-2; perhaps TRBD1 as D (6 bases). CDR1 and CDR2 (germline): DFQATT, SNEGSKA (reference sequence). The CDR3 totals 13 residues. V dropped 6 bases and J dropped 4 bases, with 15 bases sitting between them.